This T cell receptor beta chain was captured in a study of blood T cell repertoires in COVID-19. V was clipped by 0 bases and J by 0 bases, with 6 bases between them. CDR1 SGHKS and CDR2 YYEKEE come from the germline V gene (reference sequence). The CDR3 sequence is 14 residues long. Profiled with immunoSEQ multiplex PCR; TCRdb holds only in-frame clones, not every one. The sample yields some 150,000 clones, around nine tenths seen once. The clonotype was recovered from a man aged 18 to 35 with active or convalescent COVID-19. The genes are TRBV5-5 and TRBJ1-1; D remains ambiguous. The sample was peripheral blood. The CDR3 sequence is CASSLVVMNTEAFF. The CDR3 bases are TGTGCCAGCAGCTTGGTTGTAATGAACACTGAAGCTTTCTTT.